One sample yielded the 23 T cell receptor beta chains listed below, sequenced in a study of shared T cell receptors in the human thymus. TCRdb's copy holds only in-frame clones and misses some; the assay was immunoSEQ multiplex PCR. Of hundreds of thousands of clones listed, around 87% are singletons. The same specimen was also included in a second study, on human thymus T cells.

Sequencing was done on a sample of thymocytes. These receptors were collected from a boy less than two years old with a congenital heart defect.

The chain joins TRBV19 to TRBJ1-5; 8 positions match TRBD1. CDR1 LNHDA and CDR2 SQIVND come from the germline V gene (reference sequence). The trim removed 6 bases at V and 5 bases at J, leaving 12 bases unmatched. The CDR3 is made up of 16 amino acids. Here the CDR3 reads CASRGQAEGVYQPQHF. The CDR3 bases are TGTGCCAGTAGGGGACAGGCGGAAGGGGTGTATCAGCCCCAGCATTTT.

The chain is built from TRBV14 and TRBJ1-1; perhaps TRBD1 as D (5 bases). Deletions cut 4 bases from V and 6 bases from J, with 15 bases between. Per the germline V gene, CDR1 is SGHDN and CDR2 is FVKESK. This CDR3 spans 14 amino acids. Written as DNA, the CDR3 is TGTGCCAGCAGCCCAAAAGCTGGACATCCTGAAGCTTTCTTT. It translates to CASSPKAGHPEAFF.

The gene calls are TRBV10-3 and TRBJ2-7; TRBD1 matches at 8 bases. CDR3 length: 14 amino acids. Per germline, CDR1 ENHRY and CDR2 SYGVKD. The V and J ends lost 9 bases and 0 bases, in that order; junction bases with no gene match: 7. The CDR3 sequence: CAIRDRTTSYEQYF. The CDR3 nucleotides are TGTGCCATAAGGGACAGGACTACCTCCTACGAGCAGTACTTC.

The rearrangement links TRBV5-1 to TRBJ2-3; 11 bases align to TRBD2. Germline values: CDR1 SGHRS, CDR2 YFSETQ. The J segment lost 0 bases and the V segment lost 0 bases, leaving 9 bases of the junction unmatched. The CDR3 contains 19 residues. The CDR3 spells CASSLGRTSGLTSTDTQYF. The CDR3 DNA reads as TGCGCCAGCAGCTTGGGTAGGACTAGCGGGCTAACTAGCACAGATACGCAGTATTTT. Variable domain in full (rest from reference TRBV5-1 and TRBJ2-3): KAGVTQTPRYLIKTRGQQVTLSCSPISGHRSVSWYQQTPGQGLQFLFEYFSETQRNKGNFPGRFSGRQFSNSRSEMNVSTLELGDSALYLCASSLGRTSGLTSTDTQYFGPGTRLTVL.

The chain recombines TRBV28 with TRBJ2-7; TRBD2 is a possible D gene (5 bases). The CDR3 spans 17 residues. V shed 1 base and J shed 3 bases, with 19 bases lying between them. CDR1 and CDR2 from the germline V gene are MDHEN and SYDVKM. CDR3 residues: CASSLFMGWAGIYEQYF. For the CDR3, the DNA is TGTGCCAGCAGTTTATTCATGGGGTGGGCCGGGATCTACGAGCAGTACTTC.

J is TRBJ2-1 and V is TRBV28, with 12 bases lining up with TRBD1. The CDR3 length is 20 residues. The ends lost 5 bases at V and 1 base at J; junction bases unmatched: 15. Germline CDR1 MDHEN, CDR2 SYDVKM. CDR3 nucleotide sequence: TGTGCCAGCAGTCATACCACCCGGGACAGGGGGCCCCTATCCTACAATGAGCAGTTCTTC. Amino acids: CASSHTTRDRGPLSYNEQFF.

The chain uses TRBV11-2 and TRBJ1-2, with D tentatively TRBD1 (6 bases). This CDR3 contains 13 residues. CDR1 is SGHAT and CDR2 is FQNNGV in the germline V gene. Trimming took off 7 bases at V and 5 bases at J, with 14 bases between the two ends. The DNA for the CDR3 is TGTGCCAGCACGGCGGGGGGGCGTTATGGCTACACCTTC. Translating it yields CASTAGGRYGYTF.

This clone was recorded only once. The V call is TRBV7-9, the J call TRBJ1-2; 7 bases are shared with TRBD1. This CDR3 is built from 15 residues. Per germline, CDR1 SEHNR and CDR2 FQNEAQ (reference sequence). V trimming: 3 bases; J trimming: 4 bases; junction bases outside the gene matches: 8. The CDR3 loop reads CASSLGRGDRYGYTF. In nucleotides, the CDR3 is TGTGCCAGCAGCTTGGGCAGGGGGGACCGCTATGGCTACACCTTC.

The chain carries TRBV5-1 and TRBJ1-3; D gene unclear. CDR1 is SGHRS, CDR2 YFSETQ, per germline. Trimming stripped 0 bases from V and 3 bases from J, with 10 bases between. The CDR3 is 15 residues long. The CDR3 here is CASSLDPSNGNTIYF. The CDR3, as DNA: TGCGCCAGCAGCTTGGACCCCAGTAATGGAAACACCATATATTTT. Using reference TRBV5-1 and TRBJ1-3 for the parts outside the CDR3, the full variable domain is KAGVTQTPRYLIKTRGQQVTLSCSPISGHRSVSWYQQTPGQGLQFLFEYFSETQRNKGNFPGRFSGRQFSNSRSEMNVSTLELGDSALYLCASSLDPSNGNTIYFGEGSWLTVV.

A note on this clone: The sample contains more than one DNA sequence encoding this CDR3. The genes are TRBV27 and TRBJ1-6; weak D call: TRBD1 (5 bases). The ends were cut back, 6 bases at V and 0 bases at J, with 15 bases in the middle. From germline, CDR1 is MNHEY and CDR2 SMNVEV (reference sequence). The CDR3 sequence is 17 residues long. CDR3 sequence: CASSPSGECSYNSPLHF. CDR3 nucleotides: TGTGCCAGCAGCCCATCGGGGGAGTGCTCCTATAATTCACCCCTCCACTTT.

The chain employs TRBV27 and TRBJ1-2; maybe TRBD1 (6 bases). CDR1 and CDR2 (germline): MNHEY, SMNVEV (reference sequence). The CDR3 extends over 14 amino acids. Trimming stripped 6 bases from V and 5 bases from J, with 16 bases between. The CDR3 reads CASRSQGGGYGYTF. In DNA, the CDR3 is TGTGCCAGCAGATCCCAGGGAGGGGGATATGGCTACACCTTC.

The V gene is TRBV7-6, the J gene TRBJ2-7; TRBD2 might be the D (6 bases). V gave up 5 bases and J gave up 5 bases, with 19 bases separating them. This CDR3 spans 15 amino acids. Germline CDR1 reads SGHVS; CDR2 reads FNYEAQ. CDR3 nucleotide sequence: TGTGCCAGCAGCCTAATAGCGGATAAAGAGGACGAGCAGTACTTC. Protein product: CASSLIADKEDEQYF.

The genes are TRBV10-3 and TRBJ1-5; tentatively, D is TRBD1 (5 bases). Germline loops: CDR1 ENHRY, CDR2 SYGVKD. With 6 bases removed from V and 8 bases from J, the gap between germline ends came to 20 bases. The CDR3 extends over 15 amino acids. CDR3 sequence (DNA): TGTGCCATCAGCCCCTTCAGGGTCGTCCGGGAGCCCCAGCATTTT. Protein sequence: CAISPFRVVREPQHF.

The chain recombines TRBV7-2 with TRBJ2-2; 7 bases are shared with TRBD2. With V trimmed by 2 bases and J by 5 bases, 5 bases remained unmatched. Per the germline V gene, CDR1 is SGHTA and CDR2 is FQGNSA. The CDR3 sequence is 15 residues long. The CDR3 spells CASSLRLAPTGELFF. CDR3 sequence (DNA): TGTGCCAGCAGCTTACGACTAGCTCCAACCGGGGAGCTGTTTTTT.

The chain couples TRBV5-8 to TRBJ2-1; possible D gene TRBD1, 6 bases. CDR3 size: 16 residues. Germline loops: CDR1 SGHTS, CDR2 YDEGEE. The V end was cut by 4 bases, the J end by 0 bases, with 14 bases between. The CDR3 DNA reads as TGTGCCAGCAGCGGGGGACACCCGAGCTCCTACAATGAGCAGTTCTTC. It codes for CASSGGHPSSYNEQFF.

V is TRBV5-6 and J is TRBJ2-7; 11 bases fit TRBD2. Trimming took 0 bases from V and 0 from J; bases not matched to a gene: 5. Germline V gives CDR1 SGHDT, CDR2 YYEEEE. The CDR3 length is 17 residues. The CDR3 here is CASSLASSGGFSYEQYF. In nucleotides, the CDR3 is TGTGCCAGCAGCTTGGCCTCTAGCGGGGGGTTCTCCTACGAGCAGTACTTC.

CDR3 nucleotide sequence: TGCGCCAGCAGCCAAGGACAGGCCTACTCCTACAATGAGCAGTTCTTC. The encoded protein is CASSQGQAYSYNEQFF. The rearrangement links TRBV4-1 to TRBJ2-1; D might be TRBD1 (6 bases). This CDR3 contains 16 residues. V was pared by 1 base and J by 0 bases, with 10 bases between. Per germline, CDR1 MGHRA and CDR2 YSYEKL.

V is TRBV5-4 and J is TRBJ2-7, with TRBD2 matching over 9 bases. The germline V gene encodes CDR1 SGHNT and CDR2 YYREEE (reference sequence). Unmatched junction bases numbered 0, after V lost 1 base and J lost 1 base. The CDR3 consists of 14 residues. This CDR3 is CASSLSGRSYEQYF. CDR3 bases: TGTGCCAGCAGCTTGAGCGGGAGGTCCTACGAGCAGTACTTC.

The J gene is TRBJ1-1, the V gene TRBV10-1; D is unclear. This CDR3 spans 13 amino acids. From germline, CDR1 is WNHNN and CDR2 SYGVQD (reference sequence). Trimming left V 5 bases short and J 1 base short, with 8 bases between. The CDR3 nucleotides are TGCGCCAGCAGTTCAACTCAGAACACTGAAGCTTTCTTT. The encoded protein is CASSSTQNTEAFF.

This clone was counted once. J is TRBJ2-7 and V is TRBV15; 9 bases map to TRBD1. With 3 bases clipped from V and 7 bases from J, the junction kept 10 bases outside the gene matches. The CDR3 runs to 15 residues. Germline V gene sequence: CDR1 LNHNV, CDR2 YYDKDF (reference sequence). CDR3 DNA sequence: TGTGCCACCAGCAGGGACAGGGGTTTACCTTGGGAGCAGTACTTC. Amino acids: CATSRDRGLPWEQYF.

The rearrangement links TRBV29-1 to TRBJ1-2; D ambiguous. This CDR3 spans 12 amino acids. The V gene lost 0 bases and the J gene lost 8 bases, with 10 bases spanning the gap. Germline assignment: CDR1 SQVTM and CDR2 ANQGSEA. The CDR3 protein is CSVEDRGRGYTF. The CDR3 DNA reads TGCAGCGTTGAAGATCGAGGGAGGGGCTACACCTTC.

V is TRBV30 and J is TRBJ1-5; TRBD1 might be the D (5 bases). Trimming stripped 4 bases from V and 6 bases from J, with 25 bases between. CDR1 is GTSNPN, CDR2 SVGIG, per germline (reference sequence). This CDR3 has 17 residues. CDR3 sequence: CAWTWGGKGRKSQPQHF. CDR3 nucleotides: TGTGCCTGGACCTGGGGGGGGAAGGGACGCAAGAGTCAGCCCCAGCATTTT.

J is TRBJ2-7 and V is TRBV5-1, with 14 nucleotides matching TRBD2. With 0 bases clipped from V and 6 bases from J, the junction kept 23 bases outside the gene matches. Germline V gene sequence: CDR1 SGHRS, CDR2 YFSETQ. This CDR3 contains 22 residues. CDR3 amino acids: CASSLAGWGLAGEVGLKSEQYF. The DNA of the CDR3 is TGCGCCAGCAGCTTGGCCGGCTGGGGACTAGCGGGAGAAGTAGGCTTAAAAAGCGAGCAGTACTTC. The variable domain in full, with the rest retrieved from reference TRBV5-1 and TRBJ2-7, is KAGVTQTPRYLIKTRGQQVTLSCSPISGHRSVSWYQQTPGQGLQFLFEYFSETQRNKGNFPGRFSGRQFSNSRSEMNVSTLELGDSALYLCASSLAGWGLAGEVGLKSEQYFGPGTRLTVT.